What follows are 5 T cell receptor beta chains derived from one specimen sequenced in a study of response to subunit inactivated influenza vaccine. TCRdb reprocessed the RT-PCR reads with MiXCR, giving one entry per CDR3 protein. Of 450,000 to 600,000 distinct CDR3 sequences listed, 7.5% to 8.5% are singletons. This specimen consisted of PBMCs from blood, obtained around 25 months after vaccination. Every receptor here comes from a man in his fifties or sixties who received an inactivated influenza vaccine.

This clonotype was seen more than once but under ten times. This sequence joins TRBV5-1 and TRBJ2-5; D unresolved. Deletions cut 1 base from V and 2 bases from J, with 12 bases between. The V gene's germline CDR1 is SGHRS and CDR2 YFSETQ. The CDR3 sequence is 15 residues long. The CDR3 DNA is TGCGCCAGCAGCTTGCAAAGGGTTGGACAAGAGACCCAGTACTTC. Its translation is CASSLQRVGQETQYF.

V and J are TRBV11-2 and TRBJ2-5; D unresolved. The length of the CDR3 is 13 residues. The germline CDR1 and CDR2 sequences are SGHAT and FQNNGV. V was trimmed by 7 bases and J by 1 base, leaving 10 bases between them. The CDR3 is CASTAHLQETQYF. As DNA, the CDR3 is TGTGCCAGCACCGCCCACCTCCAAGAGACCCAGTACTTC.

The chain combines TRBV9 with TRBJ2-3; 9 nucleotides line up with TRBD2. The length of the CDR3 is 16 residues. With V trimmed by 7 bases and J by 4 bases, 13 bases remained unmatched. Per the germline V gene, CDR1 is SGDLS and CDR2 is YYNGEE. Written as DNA, the CDR3 is TGTGCCAGCGATCCTTGGGGCGGGGGGGCCGCAGATACGCAGTATTTT. It yields the protein CASDPWGGGAADTQYF.

The chain employs TRBV6-1 and TRBJ2-1; a weak D match, TRBD2 (6 bases). Germline V gene lookup returns CDR1 MNHNS and CDR2 SASEGT. V dropped 6 bases and J dropped 9 bases, with 15 bases sitting between them. The CDR3 covers 13 residues. The CDR3 DNA sequence: TGTGCCAGCAGGCGGACACCAGCGGGTGAGCAGTTCTTC. Translation gives CASRRTPAGEQFF.

The chain combines TRBV12-3 or TRBV12-4 with TRBJ2-1; TRBD1 is a possible D gene (6 bases). Trimming cost V 0 bases and J 7 bases, with 13 bases left between them. The CDR3 extends over 15 amino acids. The CDR3 spells CASSLAGAGLNEQFF. Written as DNA, the CDR3 is TGTGCCAGCAGTTTAGCGGGGGCAGGGCTGAATGAGCAGTTCTTC.